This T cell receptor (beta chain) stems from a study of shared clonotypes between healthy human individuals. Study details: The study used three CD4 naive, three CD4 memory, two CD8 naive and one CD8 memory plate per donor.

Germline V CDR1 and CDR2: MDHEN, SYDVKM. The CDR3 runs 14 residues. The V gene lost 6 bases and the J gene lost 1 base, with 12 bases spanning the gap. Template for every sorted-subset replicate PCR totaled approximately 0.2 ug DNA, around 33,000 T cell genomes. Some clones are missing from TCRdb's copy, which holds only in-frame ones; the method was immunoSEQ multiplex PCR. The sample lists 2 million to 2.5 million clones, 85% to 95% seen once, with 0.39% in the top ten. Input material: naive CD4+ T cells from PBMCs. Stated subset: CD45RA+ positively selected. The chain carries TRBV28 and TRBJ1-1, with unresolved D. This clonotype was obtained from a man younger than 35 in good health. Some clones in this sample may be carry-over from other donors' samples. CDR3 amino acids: CASSLQQSNTEAFF. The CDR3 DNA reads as TGTGCCAGCAGCCTACAGCAATCGAACACTGAAGCTTTCTTT.